This T cell receptor (beta chain) was captured by sequencing in a study of T-cell memory formation after mild COVID-19. This clonotype was counted many times. Its matching antigen is unknown. CDR1 is SEHNR, CDR2 FQNEAQ, per germline (reference sequence). V was trimmed by 1 base and J by 3 bases, leaving 15 bases between them. The CDR3 has 16 residues. With constant-segment primers, 5'RACE yielded cDNA libraries of TCR alpha and TCR beta that carried sample barcodes and UMIs. TCRdb re-called the 5' RACE reads through MiXCR, storing one row per CDR3 protein. The repertoire holds about 350,000 distinct CDR3 sequences, with 20% to 25% as singletons. General study results and limits: CD4+ bias marked clones expanding day 15 to 37, unlike balanced contracting clones. That cross-reactive memory joined was suggested by some responding clones appearing in pre-infection memory. The main location of contracting CD4+ clones was CM and EM, and that of contracting CD8+ clones was EMRA.

Input material: PBMCs or a T cell subset sorted from them (not recorded which). The source of this sequence is a man younger than 35 who had mild COVID-19 (a few samples of this study predate the infection). Cell type and time point are not known. The chain combines TRBV7-9 with TRBJ2-5; D is possibly TRBD2 (6 bases). The DNA for the CDR3 is TGTGCCAGCAGCTTAGAACTACCGGGAGAAAAAGAGACCCAGTACTTC. Its protein is CASSLELPGEKETQYF.